The 27 T cell receptor beta chains given below trace back to one sample, sequenced in a study of cytotoxic CD8 clonotypes in ibrutinib-treated CLL. TCRdb keeps only in-frame clones here, not all; method: immunoSEQ multiplex PCR. In the table there are about 140,000 clones, approximately 80% of which are singletons. Here the sequenced sample was PBMCs, taken after 36 months of ibrutinib treatment. Receptor source: a human donor with chronic lymphocytic leukemia.

V usage is TRBV6-5 and J usage is TRBJ1-1; D is uncertain. Trimming stripped 5 bases from V and 2 bases from J, with 15 bases between. Looked up from germline, CDR1 is MNHEY and CDR2 is SVGAGI. This CDR3 comprises 15 residues. CDR3 residues: CASSQRRAGNTEAFF. The CDR3 DNA sequence: TGTGCCAGCAGTCAAAGACGGGCGGGAAACACTGAAGCTTTCTTT.

The CDR3 DNA reads as TGTGCCAGCAGTTTATTCCGGACCAGCTACGAGCAGTACTTC. The encoded protein is CASSLFRTSYEQYF. J is TRBJ2-7 and V is TRBV28; D is unclear. Trimming took off 1 base at V and 3 bases at J, with 10 bases between the two ends. Germline assignment: CDR1 MDHEN and CDR2 SYDVKM. The CDR3 consists of 14 residues.

J is TRBJ1-6 and V is TRBV18; maybe TRBD1 (5 bases). The CDR3 is 15 amino acids. The germline gives CDR1 KGHSH, CDR2 LQKENI. V was pared by 1 base and J by 7 bases, with 11 bases between. The CDR3 nucleotides are TGTGCCAGCTCACCACGGGGGTTCCTCAATTCACCCCTCCACTTT. Protein product: CASSPRGFLNSPLHF.

The chain recombines TRBV5-1 with TRBJ2-7, with 8 bases fitting TRBD1. Germline V gives CDR1 SGHRS, CDR2 YFSETQ. The CDR3 has 16 amino acids. V lost 2 bases to trimming and J lost 7 bases; unmatched junction nucleotides: 14. This CDR3 reads CASSLTYSQGAGEQYF. The CDR3 nucleotides are TGCGCCAGCAGCTTAACATACTCGCAGGGGGCTGGGGAGCAGTACTTC.

The chain couples TRBV10-3 to TRBJ2-7; weak D call: TRBD1 (6 bases). Germline CDR1 reads ENHRY; CDR2 reads SYGVKD. V shed 6 bases and J shed 4 bases, with 16 bases lying between them. This CDR3 spans 14 amino acids. The CDR3 region is CAISRGNERYEQYF. As DNA, the CDR3 is TGTGCCATCAGCAGGGGAAACGAGCGATACGAGCAGTACTTC.

The DNA for the CDR3 is TGCGCCAGCGGCTGGACAGGGGGAAATGAGCAGTTCTTC. Translated, it gives CASGWTGGNEQFF. The gene calls are TRBV10-2 and TRBJ2-1; 10 nucleotides agree with TRBD1. The CDR3 loop spans 13 amino acids. The trim removed 8 bases at V and 7 bases at J, leaving 5 bases unmatched. CDR1 WSHSY and CDR2 SAAADI come from the germline V gene.

This rearrangement joins TRBV15 to TRBJ2-5; 8 nucleotides agree with TRBD1. Germline V gene sequence: CDR1 LNHNV, CDR2 YYDKDF (reference sequence). The ends lost 2 bases at V and 1 base at J; junction bases unmatched: 3. This CDR3 is built from 15 residues. The CDR3 nucleotides are TGTGCCACCAGCAGACGGGACAGGTCCCAAGAGACCCAGTACTTC. Translating gives CATSRRDRSQETQYF.

The V gene is TRBV5-6, the J gene TRBJ2-3; D unclear. Germline CDR1 SGHDT, CDR2 YYEEEE. With 4 bases removed from V and 0 bases from J, the gap between germline ends came to 21 bases. The CDR3 length is 18 residues. The CDR3 sequence: CASSNDWALPPSTDTQYF. CDR3 coding DNA: TGTGCCAGCAGCAACGACTGGGCCCTTCCACCTAGCACAGATACGCAGTATTTT.

The V gene is TRBV5-4, the J gene TRBJ2-2; maybe TRBD2 (6 bases). This CDR3 has 17 residues. Germline-derived CDR1 and CDR2 are SGHNT and YYREEE (reference sequence). V shed 4 bases and J shed 4 bases, with 20 bases lying between them. CDR3 coding DNA: TGTGCCAGCAGCCGGGATCTTTGGGGGGAGCTCACCGGGGAGCTGTTTTTT. It specifies CASSRDLWGELTGELFF.

The chain couples TRBV7-8 to TRBJ2-7; 10 positions match TRBD1. V dropped 4 bases and J dropped 2; count of bases not matched to a gene: 11. CDR1 is SGHVS and CDR2 is FQNEAQ in the germline V gene. This CDR3 contains 17 residues. This CDR3 is CASSYRLGTGDTYEQYF. The CDR3 region has the DNA TGTGCCAGCAGCTACCGTCTTGGGACAGGGGATACCTACGAGCAGTACTTC. The whole variable domain, remainder taken from reference TRBV7-8 and TRBJ2-7, is GAGVSQSPRYKVAKRGQDVALRCDPISGHVSLFWYQQALGQGPEFLTYFQNEAQLDKSGLPSDRFFAERPEGSVSTLKIQRTQQEDSAVYLCASSYRLGTGDTYEQYFGPGTRLTVT.

This chain uses TRBV11-2 with TRBJ2-7; D not certain. The germline V and J ends were trimmed by 3 bases and 3 bases, with 9 bases remaining between them. CDR1 and CDR2 (germline): SGHAT, FQNNGV. The CDR3 consists of 13 residues. This CDR3 reads CASSLGLHYEQYF. The DNA of the CDR3 is TGTGCCAGCAGCTTGGGATTACACTACGAGCAGTACTTC.

The V call is TRBV28, the J call TRBJ1-1; D remains ambiguous. Germline V lookup: CDR1 MDHEN, CDR2 SYDVKM. The CDR3 contains 13 residues. Trimming cost V 5 bases and J 5 bases, with 12 bases left between them. CDR3 coding DNA: TGTGCCAGCAGTCTCGAGGCGGGAACTGAAGCTTTCTTT. The encoded protein is CASSLEAGTEAFF. Complete variable domain (other parts from reference TRBV28 and TRBJ1-1): DVKVTQSSRYLVKRTGEKVFLECVQDMDHENMFWYRQDPGLGLRLIYFSYDVKMKEKGDIPEGYSVSREKKERFSLILESASTNQTSMYLCASSLEAGTEAFFGQGTRLTVV.

This sequence joins TRBV7-9 and TRBJ2-6, with TRBD1 identical over 8 bases. The length of the CDR3 is 17 residues. The V and J ends lost 5 bases and 0 bases, in that order; junction bases with no gene match: 6. Germline lookup yields CDR1 SEHNR and CDR2 FQNEAQ (reference sequence). This chain's CDR3 is CASSPWTGSSGANVLTF. For the CDR3, the DNA is TGTGCCAGCAGCCCGTGGACAGGGAGCTCTGGGGCCAACGTCCTGACTTTC. The variable domain in full, completed from reference TRBV7-9 and TRBJ2-6, reads DTGVSQNPRHKITKRGQNVTFRCDPISEHNRLYWYRQTLGQGPEFLTYFQNEAQLEKSRLLSDRFSAERPKGSFSTLEIQRTEQGDSAMYLCASSPWTGSSGANVLTFGAGSRLTVL.

This chain connects TRBV6-4 to TRBJ2-3, with a possible D match to TRBD2 (6 bases). This CDR3 region has 14 residues. Trimming removed 0 bases at V and 6 bases at J, with 10 bases between. The germline gives CDR1 MRHNA, CDR2 SNTAGT. CDR3 protein: CASSDSGGIDTQYF. The CDR3 bases are TGTGCCAGCAGTGACTCGGGGGGTATCGATACGCAGTATTTT.

This sequence joins TRBV7-9 and TRBJ2-2; TRBD1 aligns across 9 bases. Germline lookup yields CDR1 SEHNR and CDR2 FQNEAQ (reference sequence). The CDR3 extends over 16 amino acids. Trimming at V came to 5 bases and at J to 5 bases, leaving 9 bases not matched to a gene. The CDR3 reads CASSTGTGQWTGELFF. As DNA, the CDR3 is TGTGCCAGCAGCACAGGGACAGGGCAGTGGACCGGGGAGCTGTTTTTT.

V and J are TRBV19 and TRBJ2-2, with TRBD1 identical over 9 bases. The V gene's germline CDR1 is LNHDA and CDR2 SQIVND (reference sequence). CDR3 length equals 17 residues. V trimming: 6 bases; J trimming: 5 bases; junction bases outside the gene matches: 13. Here the CDR3 DNA reads TGTGCCAGTAGGCAGATGCCGGGACAGGGCTATACCGGGGAGCTGTTTTTT. As protein: CASRQMPGQGYTGELFF.

This chain links TRBV14 with TRBJ2-7, with D hard to call. This CDR3 region has 13 residues. In germline, CDR1 is SGHDN, CDR2 FVKESK. The V and J ends lost 1 base and 1 base respectively, with 5 bases between them. The CDR3 nucleotides are TGTGCCAGCAGCCAAGGAGGTTCCTACGAGCAGTACTTC. This encodes CASSQGGSYEQYF.

V gene TRBV5-4 combines with J gene TRBJ2-5; weak D call: TRBD1 (6 bases). Trimming removed 3 bases at V and 6 bases at J, with 21 bases between. CDR1 and CDR2 from the germline V gene are SGHNT and YYREEE (reference sequence). The CDR3 is 16 amino acids. For the CDR3, the DNA is TGTGCCAGCAGCTCGGCGGAGACAGGCGCCATCAAGACCCAGTACTTC. Its protein is CASSSAETGAIKTQYF.

V is TRBV2 and J is TRBJ2-3; D possibly corresponds to TRBD1 (5 bases). CDR3 length: 15 amino acids. Germline-derived CDR1 and CDR2 are SNHLY and FYNNEI. Deletions cut 6 bases from V and 5 bases from J, with 18 bases between. CDR3 DNA: TGTGCCAGCAGGGTCAGGGCAGGACAAAGAGATACGCAGTATTTT. Protein sequence: CASRVRAGQRDTQYF.

The V call is TRBV6-1, the J call TRBJ1-2, with D perhaps matching TRBD1 (6 bases). Deletions cut 8 bases from V and 2 bases from J, with 12 bases between. Germline CDR1 is MNHNS and CDR2 is SASEGT. The CDR3 consists of 13 residues. CDR3 loop: CASFAGANYGYTF. In DNA, the CDR3 is TGTGCCAGCTTTGCGGGGGCGAACTATGGCTACACCTTC.

This chain uses TRBV2 with TRBJ1-6; D is uncertain. V was pared by 4 bases and J by 9 bases, with 13 bases between. The germline V gene has CDR1 SNHLY and CDR2 FYNNEI. This CDR3 spans 14 amino acids. CDR3 sequence: CASSVDTSSSPLHF. The CDR3 DNA follows: TGTGCCAGCAGTGTTGACACATCCTCTTCACCCCTCCACTTT.

This clone was found once. The genes are TRBV9 and TRBJ2-7; D remains unclear. From germline, CDR1 is SGDLS and CDR2 YYNGEE. With 0 bases removed from V and 10 bases from J, the gap between germline ends came to 11 bases. The CDR3 loop spans 12 amino acids. The CDR3 reads CASSVAFGSQYF. CDR3 nucleotides: TGTGCCAGCAGCGTAGCTTTCGGGTCCCAGTACTTC.

The chain has TRBV6-5 and TRBJ1-6, with D uncertain. Germline CDR1 reads MNHEY; CDR2 reads SVGAGI. The V and J ends lost 5 bases and 13 bases respectively, with 18 bases between them. The CDR3 is made up of 14 amino acids. Here the CDR3 DNA reads TGTGCCAGCAGTGATTTGGGAATTCGGGTGCCCCTCCACTTT. Protein: CASSDLGIRVPLHF.

The rearrangement uses TRBV7-8 and TRBJ2-7; 11 bases match TRBD2. Germline V CDR1 and CDR2: SGHVS, FQNEAQ. Losses at the gene ends were 1 base for V and 3 bases for J; bases not matched to a gene: 2. The CDR3 is made up of 15 amino acids. CDR3 coding DNA: TGTGCCAGCAGCTTAGAGGGACTAGCGGTCTACGAGCAGTACTTC. Encoded protein: CASSLEGLAVYEQYF.

J is TRBJ2-3 and V is TRBV6-5; the match to TRBD2 covers 8 bases. Trimming took 0 bases from V and 6 from J; bases not matched to a gene: 5. The CDR3 length is 15 residues. Germline-derived CDR1 and CDR2 are MNHEY and SVGAGI. The CDR3 is CASSYSPGGLDTQYF. In nucleotides, the CDR3 is TGTGCCAGCAGTTACTCGCCGGGGGGGCTGGATACGCAGTATTTT.

The chain links TRBV5-1 to TRBJ1-1; 9 nucleotides line up with TRBD1. The CDR3 runs to 15 residues. Per germline, CDR1 SGHRS and CDR2 YFSETQ. J was trimmed by 6 bases and V by 4 bases; bases with no gene match: 10. The CDR3 bases are TGCGCCAGCAGCGAAAGGACAGGGGCAGGACCTGAAGCTTTCTTT. Protein: CASSERTGAGPEAFF.

This clone has just one count. V gene TRBV5-1 combines with J gene TRBJ2-7, with 11 bases identical to TRBD1. CDR1 is SGHRS, CDR2 YFSETQ, per germline. V lost 1 base to trimming and J lost 1 base; unmatched junction nucleotides: 10. This CDR3 has 18 amino acids. The CDR3 nucleotides read TGCGCCAGCAGCTTGTTGACGGGGACAGGGGGTGAATCCTACGAGCAGTACTTC. It yields the protein CASSLLTGTGGESYEQYF.